The clone carrying this T cell receptor (beta chain) appeared a single time. The target antigen is unknown. The junction departs from the called germline gene at one end, perhaps through a read error. The data are from a study of shared clonotypes between healthy human individuals. Turning to the study itself: CD4 naive and CD4 memory each took three plates per donor, while CD8 naive took two and CD8 memory one.

The study, taken as a whole, reports: For naive CD4 cells, roughly 4.6% of clonotypes were shared across a few donors.

This CDR3 has 13 residues. The germline gives CDR1 SGHAT, CDR2 FQNNGV. Sorted subsets were amplified in replicate PCRs using around 0.2 ug DNA, about 30,000 T cell genomes. TCRdb keeps only in-frame clones here, not all; method: immunoSEQ multiplex PCR. The table lists more than 2 million clones, nearly 97% of them singletons. What was sequenced was naive CD4+ T cells sorted from blood. Subset of the sample: CD45RA+ positively selected. The rearrangement uses TRBV11-2 and TRBJ2-7, with 7 bases identical to TRBD1. This receptor was identified in a man younger than 35 in good health. In nucleotides, the CDR3 is TGTGCCAGCAGCATAGACAGGGATGACGAGCAGTACTTC. Its protein product is CASSIDRDDEQYF.